The clone carrying this TCR beta chain was observed many times. This sample was taken from a study of CD8 T cells in ankylosing spondylitis. Each CDR3 protein gets one entry after TCRdb re-called the 5' RACE reads with MiXCR. The table includes 24,000 or so distinct CDR3 sequences, approximately 13% detected once. V lost 3 bases to trimming and J lost 9 bases, with 9 bases between them. This CDR3 contains 12 residues. CDR1 and CDR2 (germline): LGHNA, YNFKEQ. This sequence joins TRBV4-2 and TRBJ2-4, with D hard to call. This TCR derives from a male donor with ankylosing spondylitis or in good health (not recorded which). The specimen was blood. The CDR3 nucleotides read TGTGCCAGCAGCCAGGACCCGTCCATTCAGTACTTC. It encodes CASSQDPSIQYF.